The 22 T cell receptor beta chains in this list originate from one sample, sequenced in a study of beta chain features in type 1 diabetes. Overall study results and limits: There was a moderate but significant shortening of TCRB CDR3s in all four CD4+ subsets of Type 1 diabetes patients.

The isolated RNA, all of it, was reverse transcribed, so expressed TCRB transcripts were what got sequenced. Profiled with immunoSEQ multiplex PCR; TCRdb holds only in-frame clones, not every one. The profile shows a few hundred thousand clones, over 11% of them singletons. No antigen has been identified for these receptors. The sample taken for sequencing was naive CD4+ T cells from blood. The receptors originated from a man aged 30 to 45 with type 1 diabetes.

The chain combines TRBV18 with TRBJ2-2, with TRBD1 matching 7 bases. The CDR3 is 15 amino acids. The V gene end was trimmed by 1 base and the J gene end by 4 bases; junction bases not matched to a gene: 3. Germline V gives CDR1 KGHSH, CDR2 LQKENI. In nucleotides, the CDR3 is TGTGCCAGCTCACCACGGACAGGCCTCACCGGGGAGCTGTTTTTT. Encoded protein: CASSPRTGLTGELFF. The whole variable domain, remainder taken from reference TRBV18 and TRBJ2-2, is NAGVMQNPRHLVRRRGQEARLRCSPMKGHSHVYWYRQLPEEGLKFMVYLQKENIIDESGMPKERFSAEFPKEGPSILRIQQVVRGDSAAYFCASSPRTGLTGELFFGEGSRLTVL.

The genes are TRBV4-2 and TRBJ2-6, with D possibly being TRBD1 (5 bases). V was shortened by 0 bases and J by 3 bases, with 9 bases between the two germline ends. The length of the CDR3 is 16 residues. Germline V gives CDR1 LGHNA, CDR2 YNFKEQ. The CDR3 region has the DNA TGTGCCAGCAGCCAAGATTGGGGCCATGGGGCCAACGTCCTGACTTTC. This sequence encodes CASSQDWGHGANVLTF.

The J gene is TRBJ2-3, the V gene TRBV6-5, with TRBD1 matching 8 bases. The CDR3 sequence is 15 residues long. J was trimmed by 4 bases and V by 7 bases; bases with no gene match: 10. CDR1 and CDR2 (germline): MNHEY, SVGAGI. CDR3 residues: CASTRTGQGPDTQYF. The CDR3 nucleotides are TGTGCCAGCACCCGAACAGGACAGGGACCAGATACGCAGTATTTT.

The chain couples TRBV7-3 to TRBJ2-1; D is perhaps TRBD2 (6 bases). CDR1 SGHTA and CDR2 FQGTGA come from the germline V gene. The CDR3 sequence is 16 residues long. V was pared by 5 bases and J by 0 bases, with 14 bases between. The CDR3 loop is CASSLASASSYNEQFF. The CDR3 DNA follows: TGTGCCAGCAGCCTCGCTAGCGCTAGCTCCTACAATGAGCAGTTCTTC.

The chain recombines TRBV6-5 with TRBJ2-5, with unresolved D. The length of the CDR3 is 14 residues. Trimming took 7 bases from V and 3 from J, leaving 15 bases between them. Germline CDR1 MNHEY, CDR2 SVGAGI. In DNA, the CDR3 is TGTGCCAGCAACCCCGCAGCGTTTAAAGAGACCCAGTACTTC. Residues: CASNPAAFKETQYF.

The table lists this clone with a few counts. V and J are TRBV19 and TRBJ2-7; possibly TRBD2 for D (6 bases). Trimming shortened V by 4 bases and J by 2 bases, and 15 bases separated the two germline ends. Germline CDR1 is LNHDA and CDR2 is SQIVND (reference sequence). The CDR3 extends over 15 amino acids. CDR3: CASSNPGLTPYEQYF. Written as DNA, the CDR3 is TGTGCCAGTAGTAATCCGGGACTTACTCCCTACGAGCAGTACTTC.

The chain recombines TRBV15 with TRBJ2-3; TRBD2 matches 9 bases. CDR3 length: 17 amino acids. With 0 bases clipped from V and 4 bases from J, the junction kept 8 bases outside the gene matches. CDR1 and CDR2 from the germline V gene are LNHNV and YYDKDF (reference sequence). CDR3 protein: CATSRDYSGRGADTQYF. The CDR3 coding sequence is TGTGCCACCAGCAGAGACTATAGCGGGAGAGGGGCAGATACGCAGTATTTT. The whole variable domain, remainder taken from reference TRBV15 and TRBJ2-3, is DAMVIQNPRYQVTQFGKPVTLSCSQTLNHNVMYWYQQKSSQAPKLLFHYYDKDFNNEADTPDNFQSRRPNTSFCFLDIRSPGLGDTAMYLCATSRDYSGRGADTQYFGPGTRLTVL.

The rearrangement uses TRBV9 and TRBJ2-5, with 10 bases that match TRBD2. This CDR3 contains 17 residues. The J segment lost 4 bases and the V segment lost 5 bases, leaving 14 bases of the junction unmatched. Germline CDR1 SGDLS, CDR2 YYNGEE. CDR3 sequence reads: CASSRHGGASGRETQYF. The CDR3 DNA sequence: TGTGCCAGCAGTCGTCACGGGGGGGCTAGCGGGAGAGAGACCCAGTACTTC. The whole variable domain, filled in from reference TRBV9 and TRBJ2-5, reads DSGVTQTPKHLITATGQRVTLRCSPRSGDLSVYWYQQSLDQGLQFLIQYYNGEERAKGNILERFSAQQFPDLHSELNLSSLELGDSALYFCASSRHGGASGRETQYFGPGTRLLVL.

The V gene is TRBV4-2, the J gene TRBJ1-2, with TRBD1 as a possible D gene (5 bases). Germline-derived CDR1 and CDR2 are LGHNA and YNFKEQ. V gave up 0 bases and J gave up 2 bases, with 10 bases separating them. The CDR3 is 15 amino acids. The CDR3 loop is CASSQDQRGNYGYTF. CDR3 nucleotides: TGTGCCAGCAGCCAAGATCAACGGGGGAACTATGGCTACACCTTC.

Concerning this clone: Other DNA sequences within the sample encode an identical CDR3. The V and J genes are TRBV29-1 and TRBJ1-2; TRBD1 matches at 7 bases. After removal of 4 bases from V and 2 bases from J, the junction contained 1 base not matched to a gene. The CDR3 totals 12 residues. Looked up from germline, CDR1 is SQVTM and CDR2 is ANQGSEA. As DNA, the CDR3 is TGCAGCGTTGCGGGACAGAACTATGGCTACACCTTC. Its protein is CSVAGQNYGYTF.

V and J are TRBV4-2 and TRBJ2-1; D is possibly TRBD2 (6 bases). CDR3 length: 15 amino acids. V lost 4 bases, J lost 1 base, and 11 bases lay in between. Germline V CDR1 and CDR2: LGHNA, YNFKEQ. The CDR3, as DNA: TGTGCCAGCAGCCCTGGGACTCTTTCCTACAATGAGCAGTTCTTC. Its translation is CASSPGTLSYNEQFF.

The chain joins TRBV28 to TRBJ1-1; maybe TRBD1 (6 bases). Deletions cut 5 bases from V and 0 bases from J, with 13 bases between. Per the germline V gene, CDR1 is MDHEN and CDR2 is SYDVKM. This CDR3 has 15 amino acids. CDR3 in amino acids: CASSLDGQLNTEAFF. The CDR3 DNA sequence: TGTGCCAGCAGTCTAGACGGACAGTTGAACACTGAAGCTTTCTTT.

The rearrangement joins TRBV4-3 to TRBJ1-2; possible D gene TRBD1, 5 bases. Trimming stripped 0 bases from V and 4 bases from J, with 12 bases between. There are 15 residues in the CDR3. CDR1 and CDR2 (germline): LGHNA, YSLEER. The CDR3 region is CASSQDWGLGYGYTF. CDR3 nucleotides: TGCGCCAGCAGCCAAGATTGGGGCCTAGGCTATGGCTACACCTTC.

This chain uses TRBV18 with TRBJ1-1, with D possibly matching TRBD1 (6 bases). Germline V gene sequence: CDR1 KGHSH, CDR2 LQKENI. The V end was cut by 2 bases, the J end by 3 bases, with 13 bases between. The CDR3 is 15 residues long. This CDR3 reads CASSPNQGPDTEAFF. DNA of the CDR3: TGTGCCAGCTCACCAAATCAGGGGCCCGACACTGAAGCTTTCTTT.

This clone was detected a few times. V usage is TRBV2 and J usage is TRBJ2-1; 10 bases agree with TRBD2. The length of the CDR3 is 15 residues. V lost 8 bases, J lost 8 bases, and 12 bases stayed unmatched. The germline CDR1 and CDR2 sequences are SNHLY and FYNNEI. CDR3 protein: CASSLSGRGWDEQFF. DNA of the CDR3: TGTGCCAGCTCGTTGAGCGGGAGGGGTTGGGATGAGCAGTTCTTC.

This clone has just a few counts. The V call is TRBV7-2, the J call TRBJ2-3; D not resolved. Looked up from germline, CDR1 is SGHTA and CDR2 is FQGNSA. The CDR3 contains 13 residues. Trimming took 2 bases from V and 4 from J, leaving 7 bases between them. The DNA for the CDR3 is TGTGCCAGCAGCTTAAACAGTCCAGATACGCAGTATTTT. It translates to CASSLNSPDTQYF.

CDR3 sequence: CASSFQGREETQYF. CDR3 nucleotides: TGTGCCAGCAGTTTCCAGGGGCGCGAAGAGACCCAGTACTTC. V gene TRBV28 combines with J gene TRBJ2-5, with D possibly being TRBD1 (6 bases). The CDR3 extends over 14 amino acids. Germline V gene sequence: CDR1 MDHEN, CDR2 SYDVKM. V lost 3 bases and J 3 bases, leaving 11 bases between the germline ends.

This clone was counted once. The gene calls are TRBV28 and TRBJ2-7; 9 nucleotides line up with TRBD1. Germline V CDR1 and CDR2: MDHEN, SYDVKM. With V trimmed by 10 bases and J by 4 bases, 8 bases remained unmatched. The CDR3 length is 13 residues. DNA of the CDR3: TGTGCCACGGGGACAGGGAGTAGGTACGAGCAGTACTTC. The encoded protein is CATGTGSRYEQYF.

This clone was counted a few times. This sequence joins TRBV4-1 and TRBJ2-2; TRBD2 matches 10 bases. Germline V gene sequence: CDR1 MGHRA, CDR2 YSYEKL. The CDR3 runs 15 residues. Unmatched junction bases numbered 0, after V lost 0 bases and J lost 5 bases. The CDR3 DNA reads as TGCGCCAGCAGCCAAGAACTAGCGGGAACCGGGGAGCTGTTTTTT. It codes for CASSQELAGTGELFF.

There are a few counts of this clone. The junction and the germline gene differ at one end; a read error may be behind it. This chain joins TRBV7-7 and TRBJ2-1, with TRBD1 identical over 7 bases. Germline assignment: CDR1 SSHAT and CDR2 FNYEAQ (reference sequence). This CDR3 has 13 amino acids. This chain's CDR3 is CASSSMTGNEQFF. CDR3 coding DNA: TGTGCTAGCAGCTCCATGACAGGGAATGAGCAGTTCTTC.

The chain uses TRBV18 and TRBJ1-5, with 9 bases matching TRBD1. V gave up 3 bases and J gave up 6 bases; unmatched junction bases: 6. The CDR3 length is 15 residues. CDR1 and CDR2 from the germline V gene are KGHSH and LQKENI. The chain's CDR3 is CASSPGTGRAQPQHF. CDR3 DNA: TGTGCCAGCTCACCCGGGACAGGGAGGGCTCAGCCCCAGCATTTT.

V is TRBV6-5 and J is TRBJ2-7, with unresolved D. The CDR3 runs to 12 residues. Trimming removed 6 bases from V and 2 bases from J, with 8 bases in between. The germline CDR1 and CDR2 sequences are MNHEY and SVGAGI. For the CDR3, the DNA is TGTGCCAGCAGGGCCCCAGCCTACGAGCAGTACTTC. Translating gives CASRAPAYEQYF.